The 21 T cell receptor beta chains given below trace back to one sample, sequenced in a study of T cells in localized non-small cell lung cancer. The table came from immunoSEQ multiplex PCR; TCRdb's copy has only in-frame clones and leaves some out. The sample has about 78,000 clones, almost 85% seen once; the top ten hold under 3.5%. The sequencing used peripheral blood, collected before any cancer treatment. All receptors come from a man aged 35 to 69 with stage I lung adenocarcinoma.

The chain carries TRBV27 and TRBJ1-4; D is possibly TRBD1 (5 bases). V lost 1 base and J 3 bases, leaving 6 bases between the germline ends. In germline, CDR1 is MNHEY, CDR2 SMNVEV (reference sequence). This CDR3 is built from 14 residues. The CDR3 DNA reads as TGTGCCAGCAGTTTATTGGGGGCTAATGAAAAACTGTTTTTT. It yields the protein CASSLLGANEKLFF.

The chain couples TRBV10-3 to TRBJ1-1, with D perhaps TRBD1 (6 bases). V was clipped by 10 bases and J by 4 bases, with 19 bases between them. Germline CDR1 ENHRY, CDR2 SYGVKD. The CDR3 loop spans 14 amino acids. CDR3 protein: CATRKKQGPTEAFF. The CDR3 nucleotides read TGTGCCACGAGAAAAAAACAGGGACCCACTGAAGCTTTCTTT.

The rearrangement joins TRBV28 to TRBJ2-5; 8 bases agree with TRBD2. The CDR3 runs 17 residues. Germline CDR1 is MDHEN and CDR2 is SYDVKM. With V trimmed by 2 bases and J by 2 bases, 10 bases remained unmatched. The CDR3 sequence is CASSLVGLAGFQETQYF. The CDR3 region has the DNA TGTGCCAGCAGTTTAGTCGGGCTAGCGGGTTTTCAAGAGACCCAGTACTTC.

This chain joins TRBV10-3 and TRBJ2-2; the match to TRBD2 covers 8 bases. V was pared by 4 bases and J by 7 bases, with 11 bases of the junction left unmatched. Germline V gene data show CDR1 as ENHRY and CDR2 as SYGVKD. CDR3 length: 16 amino acids. CDR3 amino acids: CAISARGGGPHGELFF. In nucleotides, the CDR3 is TGTGCCATCAGTGCTCGGGGGGGAGGGCCCCACGGGGAGCTGTTTTTT.

The chain has TRBV6-5 and TRBJ2-7; 7 bases are shared with TRBD1. V gave up 0 bases and J gave up 3 bases; unmatched junction bases: 8. Germline CDR1 is MNHEY and CDR2 is SVGAGI. This CDR3 contains 16 residues. CDR3 in DNA: TGTGCCAGCAGTTACTCCGGGGCAGGGGGAAGCTACGAGCAGTACTTC. Protein: CASSYSGAGGSYEQYF.

V is TRBV10-3 and J is TRBJ1-5; 11 bases map to TRBD1. Germline assignment: CDR1 ENHRY and CDR2 SYGVKD. V lost 2 bases, J lost 6 bases, and 12 bases stayed unmatched. The CDR3 runs to 18 residues. The CDR3 sequence: CAISERLGTGGRGQPQHF. As DNA, the CDR3 is TGTGCCATCAGTGAGAGACTTGGGACAGGGGGTCGGGGTCAGCCCCAGCATTTT.

The chain couples TRBV18 to TRBJ2-7, with 8 bases that match TRBD1. The CDR3 is made up of 17 amino acids. Trimming removed 3 bases from V and 3 bases from J; junction bases left unmatched: 13. Looked up from germline, CDR1 is KGHSH and CDR2 is LQKENI. CDR3: CASSPSKGQGQIYEQYF. In nucleotides, the CDR3 is TGTGCCAGCTCACCCTCAAAAGGACAGGGACAAATCTACGAGCAGTACTTC.

This rearrangement joins TRBV15 to TRBJ1-4, with a possible D match to TRBD1 (5 bases). Trimming shortened V by 1 base and J by 0 bases, and 12 bases separated the two germline ends. Germline V gives CDR1 LNHNV, CDR2 YYDKDF (reference sequence). The CDR3 contains 17 residues. The CDR3 loop reads CATSRVKTVATNEKLFF. Written as DNA, the CDR3 is TGTGCCACCAGCAGAGTTAAGACAGTTGCAACTAATGAAAAACTGTTTTTT.

CDR3 nucleotide sequence: TGTGCCAGCAGCTCTTGGACAGGCCGGGAGACCCAGTACTTC. It translates to CASSSWTGRETQYF. The chain employs TRBV5-6 and TRBJ2-5; 7 bases line up with TRBD1. Germline V gene data show CDR1 as SGHDT and CDR2 as YYEEEE. The CDR3 consists of 14 residues. The V segment lost 3 bases and the J segment 5 bases; nucleotides outside the gene matches: 7.

This clone occurred once. The chain joins TRBV15 to TRBJ1-2; 7 bases fit TRBD1. V shed 0 bases, J shed 7 bases, and the junction held 5 bases outside the gene matches. Germline V gene lookup returns CDR1 LNHNV and CDR2 YYDKDF (reference sequence). The CDR3 covers 14 residues. CDR3 loop: CATSRDKGAGGYTF. The CDR3 DNA is TGTGCCACCAGCAGAGATAAGGGGGCTGGTGGCTACACCTTC.

This clone was counted a few times. A read error may produce the germline difference seen at one junction end. V gene TRBV7-2 combines with J gene TRBJ1-6; D gene unclear. The CDR3 extends over 12 amino acids. Germline V CDR1 and CDR2: SGHTA, FQGNSA. This chain's CDR3 is CASSSSNSPLHF. The DNA for the CDR3 is TGTGCCAGCAGCTCCTCTAATTCACCCCTCCACTTT.

J is TRBJ2-5 and V is TRBV9, with 8 positions matching TRBD1. CDR3 length equals 15 residues. Germline loops: CDR1 SGDLS, CDR2 YYNGEE. V shed 3 bases, J shed 5 bases, and the junction held 9 bases outside the gene matches. The CDR3, as DNA: TGTGCCAGCAGCGGGAGGGGACAGGTGTCGGAGACCCAGTACTTC. This translates into CASSGRGQVSETQYF.

The V call is TRBV9, the J call TRBJ1-4, with 10 bases that match TRBD1. V shed 3 bases and J 7 bases; nucleotides not matched to a gene: 6. Germline V CDR1 and CDR2: SGDLS, YYNGEE. This CDR3 contains 15 residues. The CDR3 nucleotides read TGTGCCAGCAGCGCCGACAGGGGGCGGAGTGAAAAACTGTTTTTT. Translated: CASSADRGRSEKLFF. Supplemented by reference TRBV9 and TRBJ1-4, the full variable domain reads DSGVTQTPKHLITATGQRVTLRCSPRSGDLSVYWYQQSLDQGLQFLIQYYNGEERAKGNILERFSAQQFPDLHSELNLSSLELGDSALYFCASSADRGRSEKLFFGSGTQLSVL.

V usage is TRBV5-5 and J usage is TRBJ1-1, with D unresolved. This CDR3 has 12 amino acids. V was clipped by 1 base and J by 6 bases, with 7 bases between them. The germline V gene has CDR1 SGHKS and CDR2 YYEKEE (reference sequence). CDR3 DNA sequence: TGTGCCAGCAGCTTGTACAACGCTGAAGCTTTCTTT. Translation: CASSLYNAEAFF.

DNA of the CDR3: TGTGCCACCAGCAGAGTTAGGGCTGGGAACACTGAAGCTTTCTTT. Translation: CATSRVRAGNTEAFF. The chain recombines TRBV15 with TRBJ1-1; D remains unclear. The CDR3 spans 15 residues. The germline V gene has CDR1 LNHNV and CDR2 YYDKDF (reference sequence). Trimming took 1 base from V and 1 from J, leaving 10 bases between them.

The rearrangement joins TRBV7-2 to TRBJ1-5; D unclear. This CDR3 is built from 15 residues. V lost 5 bases, J lost 5 bases, and 16 bases lay in between. Germline V gene data show CDR1 as SGHTA and CDR2 as FQGNSA. The CDR3 nucleotides are TGTGCCAGCAGCCGAGACGGCGGGTCATATCAGCCCCAGCATTTT. It codes for CASSRDGGSYQPQHF.

This chain connects TRBV19 to TRBJ2-5, with D possibly matching TRBD1 (5 bases). CDR1 is LNHDA, CDR2 SQIVND, per germline (reference sequence). Trimming shortened V by 7 bases and J by 3 bases, and 15 bases separated the two germline ends. The CDR3 consists of 14 residues. The CDR3 nucleotides read TGTGCCAGTAATTCTCGGGCAGGGAAAGAGACCCAGTACTTC. As protein: CASNSRAGKETQYF. The complete variable domain, with remaining parts taken from reference TRBV19 and TRBJ2-5, reads DGGITQSPKYLFRKEGQNVTLSCEQNLNHDAMYWYRQDPGQGLRLIYYSQIVNDFQKGDIAEGYSVSREKKESFPLTVTSAQKNPTAFYLCASNSRAGKETQYFGPGTRLLVL.

The genes are TRBV4-3 and TRBJ1-6; D gene uncertain. The CDR3 sequence is 15 residues long. Germline lookup yields CDR1 LGHNA and CDR2 YSLEER. V lost 0 bases, J lost 7 bases, and 10 bases lay in between. Written as DNA, the CDR3 is TGCGCCAGCAGCCAAGATTGGCCAGGCAATTCACCCCTCCACTTT. Translation gives CASSQDWPGNSPLHF.

The chain employs TRBV7-2 and TRBJ2-1, with 9 nucleotides matching TRBD2. V trimming: 0 bases; J trimming: 16 bases; junction bases outside the gene matches: 10. Germline values: CDR1 SGHTA, CDR2 FQGNSA. The CDR3 spans 14 residues. CDR3 in DNA: TGTGCCAGCAGCTTAGCGAACAGCGGGAGGTGGCTTTTCTTC. Translation: CASSLANSGRWLFF. The complete variable domain, with remaining parts taken from reference TRBV7-2 and TRBJ2-1, reads GAGVSQSPSNKVTEKGKDVELRCDPISGHTALYWYRQSLGQGLEFLIYFQGNSAPDKSGLPSDRFSAERTGGSVSTLTIQRTQQEDSAVYLCASSLANSGRWLFFGPGTRLTVL.

The rearrangement links TRBV9 to TRBJ2-5, with no clear D. Germline V gene lookup returns CDR1 SGDLS and CDR2 YYNGEE. The CDR3 is 14 amino acids. Trimming stripped 0 bases from V and 1 base from J, with 7 bases between. CDR3 bases: TGTGCCAGCAGCGTAGGGGGTGTCCAAGAGACCCAGTACTTC. Protein product: CASSVGGVQETQYF.

This clone appeared a single time. V and J are TRBV19 and TRBJ2-1; no definite D call. The CDR3 spans 18 residues. Trimming shortened V by 1 base and J by 0 bases, and 16 bases separated the two germline ends. Germline V gives CDR1 LNHDA, CDR2 SQIVND (reference sequence). In DNA, the CDR3 is TGTGCCAGTAGTATAGTTCATTTGACGGACGCCTCCTACAATGAGCAGTTCTTC. Protein: CASSIVHLTDASYNEQFF. Full variable domain (rest looked up from reference TRBV19 and TRBJ2-1): DGGITQSPKYLFRKEGQNVTLSCEQNLNHDAMYWYRQDPGQGLRLIYYSQIVNDFQKGDIAEGYSVSREKKESFPLTVTSAQKNPTAFYLCASSIVHLTDASYNEQFFGPGTRLTVL.